These 6 T cell receptor beta chains were sequenced from one sample in a study of T-cell reconstitution after alpha-beta-depleted transplantation in children. This sample's TCRbeta library carried unique molecular identifier barcodes. TCRdb re-derived calls from the PCR reads in MiXCR, one entry per CDR3 protein. The sample carries 450,000 to 600,000 distinct CDR3 sequences, around a third recorded once. The material was PBMCs from the stem cell graft donor, obtained from the stem cell graft. The receptors come from a human donor who donated a stem cell graft to a child with aplastic anemia.

DNA of the CDR3: TGCAGCGTTGTAACAGGGAATGAAAAACTGTTTTTT. Protein sequence: CSVVTGNEKLFF. This chain links TRBV29-1 with TRBJ1-4, with D possibly TRBD1 on 6 matching bases. V was pared by 4 bases and J by 5 bases, with 8 bases between. Germline V lookup: CDR1 SQVTM, CDR2 ANQGSEA. The CDR3 is 12 amino acids.

The CDR3 spells CASSPPVYPGSGNTIYF. The CDR3 nucleotides are TGTGCCAGCAGCCCCCCCGTATACCCAGGGTCTGGAAACACCATATATTTT. The chain joins TRBV7-2 to TRBJ1-3, with a weak D call TRBD1 (5 bases). Germline loops: CDR1 SGHTA, CDR2 FQGNSA. V was shortened by 5 bases and J by 1 base, with 18 bases between the two germline ends. CDR3 length: 17 amino acids.

V gene TRBV6-5 combines with J gene TRBJ2-7; weak D call: TRBD1 (8 bases). V lost 6 bases, J lost 6 bases, and 15 bases lay in between. The germline CDR1 and CDR2 sequences are MNHEY and SVGAGI. The length of the CDR3 is 13 residues. Here the CDR3 DNA reads TGTGCCAGCAGATTATACAGGGGGGGCGAGCAGTACGTC. The encoded protein is CASRLYRGGEQYV.

V and J are TRBV27 and TRBJ2-1; D not certain. CDR1 and CDR2 (germline): MNHEY, SMNVEV (reference sequence). The CDR3 runs to 17 residues. The V end lost 3 bases, the J end lost 5 bases, and 20 bases lay between the germline ends. For the CDR3, the DNA is TGTGCCAGCAGTTTTATACCTCAGTTAGGCACACACAATGAGCAGTTCTTC. It codes for CASSFIPQLGTHNEQFF.

V usage is TRBV20-1 and J usage is TRBJ1-5; tentatively, D is TRBD1 (6 bases). V gave up 3 bases and J gave up 0 bases, with 12 bases separating them. CDR3 length: 15 amino acids. CDR1 is DFQATT and CDR2 is SNEGSKA in the germline V gene (reference sequence). The CDR3 coding sequence is TGCAGTGCTAGTACGGGGGCGGATAGCAATCAGCCCCAGCATTTT. It yields the protein CSASTGADSNQPQHF.

This clonotype occurred once. V is TRBV6-1 and J is TRBJ2-7, with D maybe TRBD1 (5 bases). Germline values: CDR1 MNHNS, CDR2 SASEGT. Trimming left V 5 bases short and J 2 bases short, with 13 bases between. The CDR3 has 14 residues. The CDR3 here is CASSTLQDTYEQYF. The CDR3 region has the DNA TGTGCCAGCAGTACCCTTCAGGACACCTACGAGCAGTACTTC.